Listed below are T cell receptor beta chains from one sample, sequenced in a study of blood T cells in healthy people across ages. TCRdb reanalysed the 5' RACE reads using MiXCR and keeps one entry per CDR3 protein. The sample yields over 500,000 distinct CDR3 sequences, around 50% seen once. Sequenced sample: blood. The source is an elderly woman in good health. Each CDR3 is given with its conserved first and last residue. The D gene is left open where the match is weak. Clone size is stated in some rows and not others, as once, few, many or a class when expanded.

few | . | TRBJ2-4 | 15 | TRBV20-1 | TGCAGTGCTTCTTCGGGACATGAAATCAAAAACATTCAGTACTTC | CSASSGHEIKNIQYF
. | . | TRBJ2-3 | 15 | TRBV4-2 | TGTGCCAGCAGTAGGAGGCGGTCTAGCACAGATACGCAGTATTTT | CASSRRRSSTDTQYF
many | TRBD2 | TRBJ2-3 | 15 | TRBV24-1 | TGTGCCACCGGAGGTAGCGGGAGGTATGCAGATACGCAGTATTTT | CATGGSGRYADTQYF
many | . | TRBJ1-5 | 12 | TRBV9 | TGTGCCAGCAGCGTAGCAGATCAGCCCCAGCATTTT | CASSVADQPQHF
few | TRBD1 | TRBJ2-6 | 16 | TRBV29-1 | TGCAGCGCCGTGACAGGGTTTGTCTCTGGGGCCAACGTCCTGACTTTC | CSAVTGFVSGANVLTF
. | . | TRBJ2-7 | 16 | TRBV21-1 | TGTGCCAGCAGCAACGGGACAGGGGCGAGCTCCTACGAGCAGTACTTC | CASSNGTGASSYEQYF
many | . | TRBJ2-7 | 12 | TRBV12-3/TRBV12-4 | TGTGCCAGCAGCCCCAGTCACTACGAGCAGTACTTC | CASSPSHYEQYF
. | TRBD2 | TRBJ2-7 | 16 | TRBV7-9 | TGTGCCAGCAGCCCTACCGGGACTAGCGGGACCTACGAGCAGTACTTC | CASSPTGTSGTYEQYF
. | TRBD2 | TRBJ2-7 | 16 | TRBV10-3 | TGTGCCATCAGTGTTGTCCTTAGCGGGGGGAACTACGAGCAGTACTTC | CAISVVLSGGNYEQYF
. | TRBD2 | TRBJ2-3 | 16 | TRBV7-2 | TGTGCCAGCAGCGGACTAGCGGGAGAAGGCGCAGATACGCAGTATTTT | CASSGLAGEGADTQYF
few | . | TRBJ2-7 | 12 | TRBV28 | TGTGCCAGCATTTTATCCCGCCACGAGCAGTACTTC | CASILSRHEQYF
. | . | TRBJ2-7 | 13 | TRBV20-1 | TGCAGTGCTAGAGATCCACTAGCCGGCGAGCAGTACTTC | CSARDPLAGEQYF
. | . | TRBJ2-1 | 15 | TRBV2 | TGTGCCAGCGGGGAACTGACTTCGGGGAACAATGAGCAGTTCTTC | CASGELTSGNNEQFF
. | TRBD2 | TRBJ2-7 | 14 | TRBV20-1 | TGCAGTGCTTCCGCCGGGACTAGTTCCTACGAGCAGTACTTC | CSASAGTSSYEQYF
few | . | TRBJ1-1 | 15 | TRBV15 | TGTGCCACCAGCAGAGATAAGATTCTGGGCACTGAAGCTTTCTTT | CATSRDKILGTEAFF
many | . | TRBJ2-5 | 14 | TRBV6-5 | TGTGCCAGCAGTTACCAGGAGATCGGGGAGACCCAGTACTTC | CASSYQEIGETQYF
. | . | TRBJ1-2 | 15 | TRBV11-2 | TGTGCCAGCCGTAGTGGGACATCCAGTTCCTATGGCTACACCTTC | CASRSGTSSSYGYTF
few | TRBD2 | TRBJ2-1 | 16 | TRBV27 | TGTGCCAGCAGTTCACCCGGGACTAGCGGAACAGATACGCAGTTCTTC | CASSSPGTSGTDTQFF
. | . | TRBJ2-7 | 15 | TRBV20-1 | TGCAGTGCTAGAGATCTGAGGGGCCCCACCTACGAGCAGTACTTC | CSARDLRGPTYEQYF
. | TRBD1 | TRBJ2-3 | 15 | TRBV20-1 | TGCAGTGCTAGCGCCGACAGGGTTAGCACAGATACGCAGTATTTT | CSASADRVSTDTQYF
. | TRBD2 | TRBJ2-1 | 15 | TRBV20-1 | TGCAGTGCTAGAGAAACTAGCGGGATTTACAATGAGCAGTTCTTC | CSARETSGIYNEQFF
. | . | TRBJ2-3 | 14 | TRBV5-1 | TGCGCCAGCAGCTTAGTCCAGACCACAGAGACGCAGTATTTT | CASSLVQTTETQYF
. | . | TRBJ2-3 | 14 | TRBV12-3/TRBV12-4 | TGTGCCAGCGCTAGCAGAGCGGGCACAGATACGCAGTATTTT | CASASRAGTDTQYF
. | . | TRBJ1-2 | 12 | TRBV30 | TGTGCCTGGGAAAGGGGGTATTGGGGCTACACCTTC | CAWERGYWGYTF
. | . | TRBJ2-1 | 15 | TRBV12-3/TRBV12-4 | TGTGCCAGCAGTCCAAGGGGAAATGCCTACAATGAGCAGTTCTTC | CASSPRGNAYNEQFF
. | TRBD1 | TRBJ2-1 | 16 | TRBV20-1 | TGCAGTGCTAGAGACTTGGCCGGACAGGGAGCCGGCGAGCAGTTCTTC | CSARDLAGQGAGEQFF
. | TRBD1 | TRBJ2-3 | 14 | TRBV7-6 | TGTGCCAGCAGCCCGGGACAGCAGATAGATACGCAGTATTTT | CASSPGQQIDTQYF
. | . | TRBJ2-7 | 13 | TRBV7-8 | TGTGCCAGCAGCTCCACTCTTACCTACGAGCAGTACTTC | CASSSTLTYEQYF
once | TRBD1 | TRBJ1-2 | 14 | TRBV7-2 | TGTGCCAGCAGCCTCCAGACAGGGGTTTACGGCTACACCTTC | CASSLQTGVYGYTF
few | TRBD2 | TRBJ2-5 | 19 | TRBV27 | TGTGCCTGCATTCTTGGTATACTAGCGGGGGGTTTACTTAAAGAGACCCAGTACTTC | CACILGILAGGLLKETQYF
many | . | TRBJ1-2 | 17 | TRBV28 | TGTGTCAGCTGGGGGGGCAACCGGGCCCCCCTTGGGGATGGCTACACCTTC | CVSWGGNRAPLGDGYTF
. | TRBD1 | TRBJ1-1 | 14 | TRBV10-3 | TGTGCCATCAGTAGGGACAGTCGAAGGGGTGAAGCTTTCTTT | CAISRDSRRGEAFF
. | TRBD2 | TRBJ2-1 | 12 | TRBV12-3/TRBV12-4 | TGTGCCAGCGGATCCAGCCGGACTAGCAAGTTCTTC | CASGSSRTSKFF
. | TRBD1 | TRBJ1-5 | 18 | TRBV11-2 | TGTGCCAGCAGCTCCAATATTCTACAGGGGAAGGGAGATCAGCCCCAGCATTTT | CASSSNILQGKGDQPQHF
. | . | TRBJ1-3 | 16 | TRBV12-3/TRBV12-4 | TGTGCCAGCACCCCCGGGTCAACAAATCGTGGAAACACCATATATTTT | CASTPGSTNRGNTIYF
many | . | TRBJ1-2 | 14 | TRBV28 | TGTGCCACCCGTCCATCTGGGGGAGCGGGCGGCTACACCTTC | CATRPSGGAGGYTF